The 11 T cell receptor beta chains below all came from one sample that was sequenced in a study of cytomegalovirus exposure and HLA in healthy donors. PCR employed 60 Vbeta and 13 Jbeta primers. The method was immunoSEQ multiplex PCR; TCRdb's version includes in-frame clones alone and lacks a portion of them. This sample has over 150,000 clones, with approximately 80% found just once. What was sequenced was PBMCs. These TCRs come from a man between 18 and 29 years old in good health and CMV-seropositive.

This chain links TRBV10-3 with TRBJ2-2, with TRBD1 matching 7 bases. The CDR3 loop spans 14 amino acids. Trimming at V came to 10 bases and at J to 5 bases, leaving 10 bases not matched to a gene. Per the germline V gene, CDR1 is ENHRY and CDR2 is SYGVKD. CDR3 nucleotides: TGTGCCACCGAACGGACAGGAACAACCGGGGAGCTGTTTTTT. This gives the protein CATERTGTTGELFF.

The chain combines TRBV7-6 with TRBJ1-6, with 7 bases lining up with TRBD1. Trimming removed 0 bases from V and 5 bases from J; junction bases left unmatched: 7. The germline V gene encodes CDR1 SGHVS and CDR2 FNYEAQ. CDR3 size: 17 residues. CDR3 sequence reads: CASSLAAEGANNSPLHF. DNA for the CDR3: TGTGCCAGCAGCTTAGCGGCCGAGGGGGCGAATAATTCACCCCTCCACTTT.

This chain uses TRBV6-1 with TRBJ1-5; tentative D call: TRBD1 (6 bases). The CDR3 is made up of 12 amino acids. Germline V gene data show CDR1 as MNHNS and CDR2 as SASEGT. With 8 bases removed from V and 5 bases from J, the gap between germline ends came to 10 bases. Here the CDR3 DNA reads TGTGCCAGCCGAGAGGGGGATCAGCCCCAGCATTTT. It specifies CASREGDQPQHF.

This chain connects TRBV5-6 to TRBJ1-1, with a weak D call TRBD1 (5 bases). CDR1 and CDR2 (germline): SGHDT, YYEEEE. The CDR3 covers 14 residues. Trimming stripped 2 bases from V and 4 bases from J, with 12 bases between. In DNA, the CDR3 is TGTGCCAGCAGCTTTAGTCCGGGGGGCACTGAAGCTTTCTTT. This sequence encodes CASSFSPGGTEAFF.

This clone was seen a handful of times. In nucleotides, the CDR3 is TGTGCCAGCAGCTTCCAGGGAAACACCATATATTTT. It is translated as CASSFQGNTIYF. The rearrangement links TRBV13 to TRBJ1-3, with D unresolved. CDR3 length: 12 amino acids. Looked up from germline, CDR1 is PRHDT and CDR2 is FYEKMQ (reference sequence). V was cut by 3 bases and J by 4 bases, with 4 bases left in between. Looking up the rest from reference TRBV13 and TRBJ1-3 gives the full variable domain: AAGVIQSPRHLIKEKRETATLKCYPIPRHDTVYWYQQGPGQDPQFLISFYEKMQSDKGSIPDRFSAQQFSDYHSELNMSSLELGDSALYFCASSFQGNTIYFGEGSWLTVV.

This sequence joins TRBV7-9 and TRBJ1-1; maybe TRBD1 (6 bases). The CDR3 extends over 12 amino acids. Germline V CDR1 and CDR2: SEHNR, FQNEAQ (reference sequence). Trimming removed 8 bases at V and 5 bases at J, with 12 bases between. The CDR3 is CASGRTGTEAFF. The CDR3 bases are TGTGCCAGCGGACGTACAGGGACTGAAGCTTTCTTT.

J is TRBJ2-2 and V is TRBV27; possible D gene TRBD1, 6 bases. The V gene's germline CDR1 is MNHEY and CDR2 SMNVEV (reference sequence). Trimming took off 3 bases at V and 7 bases at J, with 21 bases between the two ends. This CDR3 is 17 amino acids long. CDR3 sequence: CASSFERGRVRGGELFF. In nucleotides, the CDR3 is TGTGCCAGCAGTTTTGAAAGGGGGAGAGTCCGGGGCGGGGAGCTGTTTTTT.

The V gene is TRBV5-1, the J gene TRBJ1-2; TRBD1 matches at 9 bases. Losses at the gene ends were 3 bases for V and 6 bases for J; bases not matched to a gene: 18. The CDR3 runs 18 residues. Germline V gene sequence: CDR1 SGHRS, CDR2 YFSETQ. This chain's CDR3 is CASSSRPGQGSLNHGYTF. CDR3 DNA sequence: TGCGCCAGCAGCTCAAGACCGGGACAGGGTTCCCTCAATCATGGCTACACCTTC.

The chain has TRBV5-8 and TRBJ2-7, with 7 bases aligning to TRBD1. V shed 2 bases, J shed 3 bases, and the junction held 2 bases outside the gene matches. Germline CDR1 and CDR2: SGHTS and YDEGEE. CDR3 length: 13 amino acids. Here the CDR3 reads CASSLGQDYEQYF. CDR3 sequence (DNA): TGTGCCAGCAGCTTAGGACAGGACTACGAGCAGTACTTC.

The chain carries TRBV2 and TRBJ2-5, with D tentatively TRBD2 (6 bases). CDR1 is SNHLY, CDR2 FYNNEI, per germline. Trimming took off 6 bases at V and 5 bases at J, with 10 bases between the two ends. This CDR3 is built from 12 residues. The chain's CDR3 is CASRTGGETQYF. The CDR3 DNA reads TGTGCCAGCAGGACCGGAGGGGAGACCCAGTACTTC.

Comments on this clone: One junction end disagrees with the germline gene, perhaps due to a read error. This chain links TRBV5-1 with TRBJ1-2, with TRBD1 as a possible D gene (5 bases). Germline V gene sequence: CDR1 SGHRS, CDR2 YFSETQ. The CDR3 is made up of 17 amino acids. The CDR3 loop is CAGSFGPGGIRDYGYTF. The CDR3 nucleotides read TGCGCCGGCAGCTTCGGGCCCGGGGGTATTAGGGACTATGGCTACACCTTC. Using reference TRBV5-1 and TRBJ1-2 for the parts outside the CDR3, the full variable domain is KAGVTQTPRYLIKTRGQQVTLSCSPISGHRSVSWYQQTPGQGLQFLFEYFSETQRNKGNFPGRFSGRQFSNSRSEMNVSTLELGDSALYLCAGSFGPGGIRDYGYTFGSGTRLTVV.